Listed here are 16 T cell receptor beta chains from one sample, sequenced in a study of T cells in Graves' hyperthyroidism and ophthalmopathy (dated by TCRdb to about 2019). Preparation of the library involved multiplex PCR. The run used an Illumina HiSeq 2000. The TCR beta CDR3 regions were amplified from the RNA transcripts. The TCR CDR3 was subjected to a first round of RT-PCR using the HTBI primer set and the Qiagen OneStep RT-PCR kit. TCRdb took the public reads, trimmed them with fastp at Q25, ran MiXCR for clone calling and kept in-frame beta chains. Entries are consolidated by CDR3 protein sequence, retaining the most common genes and DNA. This sample is represented by over 300,000 distinct CDR3 sequences; about 14% of them were singletons. The ten largest account for 8% to 13% of the sample. Sequenced sample: blood. These receptors all stem from a woman in her sixties with Graves' hyperthyroidism.

In this sample, this clonotype turned up many times. The chain employs TRBV7-9 and TRBJ1-1; 8 bases map to TRBD1. The germline V gene has CDR1 SEHNR and CDR2 FQNEAQ (reference sequence). V shed 3 bases and J 4 bases; nucleotides not matched to a gene: 1. CDR3 size: 13 residues. CDR3 DNA: TGTGCCAGCAGCTTGGGACAGGCCACTGAAGCTTTCTTT. Its protein product is CASSLGQATEAFF.

In this sample, this clonotype turned up a few times. The V and J genes are TRBV20-1 and TRBJ1-5; D is undetermined. CDR3 size: 14 residues. CDR1 and CDR2 (germline): DFQATT, SNEGSKA (reference sequence). V lost 0 bases and J lost 3, with 9 bases in between. CDR3: CSAREGSTNQPQHF. In DNA, the CDR3 is TGCAGTGCTAGAGAGGGGAGTACCAATCAGCCCCAGCATTTT.

J is TRBJ1-2 and V is TRBV20-1; TRBD1 agrees at 10 bases. This CDR3 is 15 amino acids long. V was pared by 4 bases and J by 4 bases, with 9 bases of the junction left unmatched. CDR1 DFQATT and CDR2 SNEGSKA come from the germline V gene (reference sequence). CDR3 protein: CSAITGTGVFYGYTF. The CDR3, as DNA: TGCAGTGCTATCACTGGGACAGGGGTCTTCTATGGCTACACCTTC.

Many counts were recorded for this clonotype. The CDR3 is CASRTGNQPQHF. The CDR3, as DNA: TGTGCCAGCAGAACAGGAAATCAGCCCCAGCATTTT. The V and J genes are TRBV28 and TRBJ1-5, with TRBD1 as a possible D gene (5 bases). Germline CDR1 MDHEN, CDR2 SYDVKM. The CDR3 consists of 12 residues. Trimming took off 6 bases at V and 4 bases at J, with 7 bases between the two ends.

The sample holds many counts of this clonotype. The chain employs TRBV10-3 and TRBJ2-5; TRBD2 aligns across 10 bases. In germline, CDR1 is ENHRY, CDR2 SYGVKD. CDR3 length: 15 amino acids. The ends lost 5 bases at V and 2 bases at J; junction bases unmatched: 5. CDR3 amino acids: CAISLAGGTQETQYF. DNA of the CDR3: TGTGCCATCAGTTTAGCGGGAGGCACGCAAGAGACCCAGTACTTC.

The chain joins TRBV30 to TRBJ1-2, with TRBD1 matching over 8 bases. V shed 1 base and J 7 bases; nucleotides not matched to a gene: 2. This CDR3 region has 12 residues. Germline CDR1 reads GTSNPN; CDR2 reads SVGIG (reference sequence). The CDR3 sequence: CAWSGQGFGYTF. The CDR3 bases are TGTGCCTGGAGTGGACAGGGGTTTGGCTACACCTTC.

This clonotype occurred many times. The rearrangement links TRBV18 to TRBJ1-2; D not resolved. Germline CDR1 KGHSH, CDR2 LQKENI. The CDR3 consists of 15 residues. With 0 bases removed from V and 5 bases from J, the gap between germline ends came to 13 bases. The CDR3 loop reads CASSPPYTSWYGYTF. For the CDR3, the DNA is TGTGCCAGCTCACCACCTTACACCTCTTGGTATGGCTACACCTTC.

This clonotype showed up just a few times. V usage is TRBV10-3 and J usage is TRBJ2-1; TRBD1 matches 10 bases. The J segment lost 3 bases and the V segment lost 10 bases, leaving 3 bases of the junction unmatched. The CDR3 length is 13 residues. Germline CDR1 and CDR2: ENHRY and SYGVKD. Here the CDR3 reads CATGTGVYNEQFF. The CDR3 coding sequence is TGTGCCACCGGGACAGGGGTCTACAATGAGCAGTTCTTC.

This clonotype was observed at least ten times. CDR3 region: CASSATGTTPDTQYF. The CDR3 DNA reads as TGTGCCAGCAGTGCAACCGGGACCACCCCAGATACGCAGTATTTT. This sequence joins TRBV6-1 and TRBJ2-3; D is perhaps TRBD1 or TRBD2 (5 bases each). Trimming shortened V by 4 bases and J by 4 bases, and 15 bases separated the two germline ends. Germline CDR1 reads MNHNS; CDR2 reads SASEGT. The CDR3 has 15 residues.

The gene calls are TRBV13 and TRBJ1-1; D is perhaps TRBD1 (6 bases). Germline V gene sequence: CDR1 PRHDT, CDR2 FYEKMQ (reference sequence). The CDR3 covers 16 residues. V lost 1 base, J lost 0 bases, and 12 bases lay in between. CDR3 in amino acids: CASSLEGGQMNTEAFF. In DNA form, the CDR3 reads TGTGCCAGCAGCTTAGAGGGGGGCCAGATGAACACTGAAGCTTTCTTT.

Many counts were recorded for this clonotype. CDR3 sequence reads: CASIRTVGGYTF. The CDR3 DNA is TGTGCCAGCATTCGGACAGTTGGTGGCTACACCTTC. The genes are TRBV2 and TRBJ1-2; D may be TRBD1 (6 bases). V gave up 7 bases and J gave up 7 bases, with 13 bases separating them. The CDR3 runs to 12 residues. Germline-derived CDR1 and CDR2 are SNHLY and FYNNEI.

This clonotype was seen a few times. The chain couples TRBV7-2 to TRBJ1-1, with 10 bases that match TRBD1. V lost 5 bases and J lost 7; bases outside the gene matches: 7. Germline V gives CDR1 SGHTA, CDR2 FQGNSA. This CDR3 spans 14 amino acids. CDR3 DNA sequence: TGTGCCAGCAGCAGGGACAGGGGTGAGGGTGAAGCTTTCTTT. The encoded protein is CASSRDRGEGEAFF.

This chain joins TRBV6-9 and TRBJ2-7, with TRBD1 as a possible D gene (5 bases). Germline lookup yields CDR1 MNHGY and CDR2 SVAAGI. The CDR3 totals 17 residues. V was clipped by 3 bases and J by 3 bases, with 21 bases between them. The CDR3 DNA reads TGTGCCAGCAGTTACATTGGGCAGGGCAGGGTTTACTACGAGCAGTACTTC. It yields the protein CASSYIGQGRVYYEQYF.

This clonotype was observed at least ten times. The rearrangement uses TRBV20-1 and TRBJ2-7; no definite D call. The CDR3 length is 13 residues. Trimming took 3 bases from V and 1 from J, leaving 10 bases between them. Germline values: CDR1 DFQATT, CDR2 SNEGSKA (reference sequence). The CDR3 DNA reads TGCAGTGCTAGTTCTCCAGAGTCCTACGAGCAGTACTTC. Its translation: CSASSPESYEQYF.

This clonotype was counted ten times or more. The CDR3 bases are TGTGCCAGCAGCTTATTGGCAGATACGCAGTATTTT. Translated, it gives CASSLLADTQYF. The chain links TRBV11-2 to TRBJ2-3; unclear D gene. CDR3 length equals 12 residues. V was shortened by 2 bases and J by 4 bases, with 4 bases between the two germline ends. From germline, CDR1 is SGHAT and CDR2 FQNNGV.

This clonotype was counted ten times or more. V is TRBV7-9 and J is TRBJ1-1; D call uncertain. V dropped 3 bases and J dropped 1 base, with 12 bases sitting between them. Germline CDR1 is SEHNR and CDR2 is FQNEAQ (reference sequence). This CDR3 has 15 residues. This chain's CDR3 is CASSFWGDKNTEAFF. The CDR3 DNA sequence: TGTGCCAGCAGCTTCTGGGGAGACAAGAACACTGAAGCTTTCTTT.